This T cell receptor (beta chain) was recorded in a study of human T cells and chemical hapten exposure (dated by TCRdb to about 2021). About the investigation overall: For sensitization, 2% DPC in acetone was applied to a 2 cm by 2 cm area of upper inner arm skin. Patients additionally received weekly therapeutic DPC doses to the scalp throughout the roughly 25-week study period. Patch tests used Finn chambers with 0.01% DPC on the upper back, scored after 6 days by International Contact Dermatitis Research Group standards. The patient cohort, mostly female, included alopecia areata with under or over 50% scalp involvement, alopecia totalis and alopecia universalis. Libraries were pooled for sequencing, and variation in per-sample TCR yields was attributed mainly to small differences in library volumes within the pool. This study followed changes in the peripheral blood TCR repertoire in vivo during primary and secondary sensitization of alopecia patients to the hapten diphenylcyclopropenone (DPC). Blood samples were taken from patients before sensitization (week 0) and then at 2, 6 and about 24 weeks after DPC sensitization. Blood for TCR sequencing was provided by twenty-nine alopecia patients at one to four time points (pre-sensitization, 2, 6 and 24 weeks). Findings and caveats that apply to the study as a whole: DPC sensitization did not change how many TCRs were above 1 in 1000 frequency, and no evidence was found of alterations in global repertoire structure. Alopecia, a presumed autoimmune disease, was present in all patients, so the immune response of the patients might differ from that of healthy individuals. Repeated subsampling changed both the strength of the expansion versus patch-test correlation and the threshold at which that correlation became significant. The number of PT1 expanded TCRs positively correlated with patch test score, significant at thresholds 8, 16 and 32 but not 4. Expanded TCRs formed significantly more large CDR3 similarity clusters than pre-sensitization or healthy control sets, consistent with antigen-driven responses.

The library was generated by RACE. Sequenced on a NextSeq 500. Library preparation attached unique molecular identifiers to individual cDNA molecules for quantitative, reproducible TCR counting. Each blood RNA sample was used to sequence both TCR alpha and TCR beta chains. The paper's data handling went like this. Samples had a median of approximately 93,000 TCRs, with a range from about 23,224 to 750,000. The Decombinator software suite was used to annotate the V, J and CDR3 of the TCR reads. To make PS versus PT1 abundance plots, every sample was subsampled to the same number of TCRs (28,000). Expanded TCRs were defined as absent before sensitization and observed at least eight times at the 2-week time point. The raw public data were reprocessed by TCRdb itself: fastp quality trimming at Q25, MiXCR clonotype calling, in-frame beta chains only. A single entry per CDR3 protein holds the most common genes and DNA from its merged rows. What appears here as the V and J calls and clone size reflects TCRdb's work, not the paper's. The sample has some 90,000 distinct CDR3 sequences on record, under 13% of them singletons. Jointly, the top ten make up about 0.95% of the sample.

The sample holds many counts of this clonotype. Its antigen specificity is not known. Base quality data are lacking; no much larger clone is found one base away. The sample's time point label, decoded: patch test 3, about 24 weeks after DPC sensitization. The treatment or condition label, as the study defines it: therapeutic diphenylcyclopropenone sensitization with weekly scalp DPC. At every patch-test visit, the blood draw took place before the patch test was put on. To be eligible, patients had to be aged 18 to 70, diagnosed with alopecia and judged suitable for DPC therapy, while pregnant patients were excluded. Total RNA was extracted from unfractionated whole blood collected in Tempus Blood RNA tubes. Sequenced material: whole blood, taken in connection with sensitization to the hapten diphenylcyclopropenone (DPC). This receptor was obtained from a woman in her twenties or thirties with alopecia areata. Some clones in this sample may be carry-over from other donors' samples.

The DNA sequence follows: TGTGCCAGCAGTTATCGAGAAGGGCAGTTTAATTCACCCCTCCACTTT. Translated, this is CASSYREGQFNSPLHF. The sequence joins TRBV6-6 to TRBJ1-6; too little of a D gene remains to name it. V sheds 3 bases and J sheds 6 bases, leaving 15 bases between their ends. Sequences MNHNY (CDR1) and SVGAGI (CDR2) are obtained from the germline V gene (reference sequence). The cysteine opens and the phenylalanine closes a CDR3 of 16 amino acids. Only the CDR3 DNA is retained, 48 bases long and in frame from the first base.